In its sample, the clone carrying this T cell receptor beta chain was seen many times. The target antigen is unknown. This sample stems from a study of T-cell memory formation after mild COVID-19. General study findings and limits: CD4+ contracting clones were found mainly in CM and EM, and CD8+ ones in EMRA. Researchers found some responding clones in pre-infection memory, a sign that cross-reactive memory joined. Among clones contracting day 15 to 85, CD4/CD8 was balanced, whereas later expanders leaned CD4+.

MiXCR was run by TCRdb on the 5' RACE reads, yielding one entry per CDR3 protein. The sample shows some 15,000 distinct CDR3 sequences, approximately 19% of them seen only once. The sequence came from an adult woman who had mild COVID-19 (a few samples of this study predate the infection). Cell type and time point are not known. The material sequenced was PBMCs or a T cell subset sorted from them (not recorded which).

The CDR3 reads CASTRDAGVVTDTQYF. In DNA form, the CDR3 reads TGTGCCAGCACTAGGGATGCGGGAGTAGTAACAGATACGCAGTATTTT. V gene TRBV6-2 or TRBV6-3 combines with J gene TRBJ2-3, with 7 bases that match TRBD2. Trimming removed 7 bases from V and 3 bases from J; junction bases left unmatched: 13. The germline V gene has CDR1 MNHEY and CDR2 SVGEGT. This CDR3 contains 16 residues.